The sequence of this T cell receptor beta chain was determined in a study of human versus mouse CDR3 diversity and MHC coevolution. Only in-frame clones appear in the TCRdb table, and some are missing; sequencing was by immunoSEQ multiplex PCR. Of some 60,000 clones in the sample, about 93% are singletons; the top ten hold 15% to 20%. The CDR3 length is 14 residues. V dropped 3 bases and J dropped 0 bases, with 5 bases sitting between them. CDR1 SGHTA and CDR2 FQGTGA come from the germline V gene. The V and J genes are TRBV7-3 and TRBJ2-2; D call uncertain. The sequencing input was naive CD4+ T cells from blood. Noted subset: CD45RO-negative CD62L-positive naive CD4 T cells. The source of this sequence is a person in their sixties or seventies in good health. CDR3 bases: TGTGCCAGCAGCTTTGGCTCGAACACCGGGGAGCTGTTTTTT. Protein: CASSFGSNTGELFF.